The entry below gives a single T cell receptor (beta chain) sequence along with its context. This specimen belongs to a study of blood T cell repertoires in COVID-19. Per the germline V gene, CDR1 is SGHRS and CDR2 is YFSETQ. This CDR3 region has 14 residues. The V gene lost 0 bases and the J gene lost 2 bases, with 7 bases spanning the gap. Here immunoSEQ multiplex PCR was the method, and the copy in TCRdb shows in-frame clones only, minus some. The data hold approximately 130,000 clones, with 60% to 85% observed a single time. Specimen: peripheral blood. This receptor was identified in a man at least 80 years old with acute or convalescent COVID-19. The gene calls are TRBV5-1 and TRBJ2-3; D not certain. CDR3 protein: CASSLARDTDTQYF. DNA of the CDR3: TGCGCCAGCAGCTTGGCCCGAGACACAGATACGCAGTATTTT.